A selection of T cell receptor beta chains follows, all from one sample in a study of shared clonotypes between healthy human individuals. The method was immunoSEQ multiplex PCR; TCRdb's version includes in-frame clones alone and lacks a portion of them. The repertoire consists of 2 million to 2.5 million clones, with under 97% occurring once and the leading ten covering less than 0.15%. The source material was naive CD4+ T cells sorted from blood. These receptor sequences come from a man aged 18 to 29 in good health. CDR3s include the opening cysteine and the closing phenylalanine or tryptophan. Each record gives: J gene, V gene, D gene, clone size, CDR3 DNA, CDR3 protein. The D gene is left open where the match is weak. Clone size is given for some rows only: seen once, a few or many times, or a class if the clone is expanded.

j_call: TRBJ2-1
v_call: TRBV6-5
d_call: TRBD2
clone_size: -
cdr3_nt: TGTGCCAGCAGTGTTAGCGGGAGGTTCTACAATGAGCAGTTCTTC
cdr3_aa: CASSVSGRFYNEQFF

j_call: TRBJ2-5
v_call: TRBV7-2
d_call: TRBD2
clone_size: once
cdr3_nt: TGTGCCAGCAGCATACTAGCGGGGGTCCAAGAGACCCAGTACTTC
cdr3_aa: CASSILAGVQETQYF

j_call: TRBJ1-1
v_call: TRBV5-1
d_call: -
clone_size: -
cdr3_nt: TGCGCCAGCAGCTTAAACAGAGACACTGAAGCTTTCTTT
cdr3_aa: CASSLNRDTEAFF

j_call: TRBJ2-4
v_call: TRBV7-2
d_call: TRBD2
clone_size: once
cdr3_nt: TGTGCCAGCAGCTTAGAAGGGACTACCAAAAACATTCAGTACTTC
cdr3_aa: CASSLEGTTKNIQYF

j_call: TRBJ2-1
v_call: TRBV6-5
d_call: TRBD1
clone_size: -
cdr3_nt: TGTGCCAGCACCGCGACAGGGGGTTTCACTGAGCAGTTCTTC
cdr3_aa: CASTATGGFTEQFF

j_call: TRBJ2-3
v_call: TRBV10-3
d_call: TRBD2
clone_size: -
cdr3_nt: TGTGCCATCAGTGGACTAGCGGGAGCCGGAGATACGCAGTATTTT
cdr3_aa: CAISGLAGAGDTQYF

j_call: TRBJ2-1
v_call: TRBV27
d_call: -
clone_size: -
cdr3_nt: TGTGCCAGCAGAGTGACCGGGCCGGCGAATGAGCAGTTCTTC
cdr3_aa: CASRVTGPANEQFF

j_call: TRBJ1-5
v_call: TRBV10-3
d_call: TRBD1
clone_size: -
cdr3_nt: TGTGCCATCAGTGACCCGACAGGGGGCATGCAGCCCCAGCATTTT
cdr3_aa: CAISDPTGGMQPQHF

j_call: TRBJ1-1
v_call: TRBV28
d_call: -
clone_size: -
cdr3_nt: TGTGCCAGCAGACGAAACAGGGCCTCCTCAGAAGCTTTCTTT
cdr3_aa: CASRRNRASSEAFF

j_call: TRBJ2-2
v_call: TRBV7-9
d_call: -
clone_size: -
cdr3_nt: TGTGCCAGCGGATTCCCTGGACGGCCCACCGGGGAGCTGTTTTTT
cdr3_aa: CASGFPGRPTGELFF

j_call: TRBJ2-4
v_call: TRBV2
d_call: -
clone_size: -
cdr3_nt: TGTGCCAGCAGTGATTTGGGGGCGGCCAAAAACATTCAGTACTTC
cdr3_aa: CASSDLGAAKNIQYF